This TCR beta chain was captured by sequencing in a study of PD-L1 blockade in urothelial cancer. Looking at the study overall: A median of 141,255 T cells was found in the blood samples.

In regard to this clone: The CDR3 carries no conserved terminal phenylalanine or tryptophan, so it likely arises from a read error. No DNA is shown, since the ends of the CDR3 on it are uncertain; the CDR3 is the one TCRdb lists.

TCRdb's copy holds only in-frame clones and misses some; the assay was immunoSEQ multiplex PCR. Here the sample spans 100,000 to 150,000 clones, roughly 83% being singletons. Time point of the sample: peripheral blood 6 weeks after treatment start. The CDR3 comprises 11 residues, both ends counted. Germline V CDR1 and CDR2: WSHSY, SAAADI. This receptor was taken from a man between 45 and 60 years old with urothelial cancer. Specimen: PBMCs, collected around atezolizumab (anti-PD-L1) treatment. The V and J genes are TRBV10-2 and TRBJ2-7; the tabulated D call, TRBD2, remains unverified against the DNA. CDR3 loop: CASVTSGRAFL.